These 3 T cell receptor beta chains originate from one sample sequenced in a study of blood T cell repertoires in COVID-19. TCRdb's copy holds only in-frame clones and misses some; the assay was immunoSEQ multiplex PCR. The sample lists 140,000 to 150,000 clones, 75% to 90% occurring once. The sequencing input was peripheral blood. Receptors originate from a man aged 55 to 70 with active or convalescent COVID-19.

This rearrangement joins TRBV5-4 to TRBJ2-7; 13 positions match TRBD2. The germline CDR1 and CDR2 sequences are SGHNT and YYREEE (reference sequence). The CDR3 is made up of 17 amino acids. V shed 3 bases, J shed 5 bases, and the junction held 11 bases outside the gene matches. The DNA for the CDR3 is TGTGCCAGCAGCTCTCTTACGACTAGCGGGAGGATAAACGAGCAGTACTTC. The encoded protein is CASSSLTTSGRINEQYF. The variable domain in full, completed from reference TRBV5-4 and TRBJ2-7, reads ETGVTQSPTHLIKTRGQQVTLRCSSQSGHNTVSWYQQALGQGPQFIFQYYREEENGRGNFPPRFSGLQFPNYSSELNVNALELDDSALYLCASSSLTTSGRINEQYFGPGTRLTVT.

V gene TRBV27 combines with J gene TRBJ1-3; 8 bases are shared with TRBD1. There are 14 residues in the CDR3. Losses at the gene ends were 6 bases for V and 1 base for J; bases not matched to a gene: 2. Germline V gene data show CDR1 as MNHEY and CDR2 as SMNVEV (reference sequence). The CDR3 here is CASRRTGSGNTIYF. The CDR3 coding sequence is TGTGCCAGCAGAAGGACAGGGTCTGGAAACACCATATATTTT.

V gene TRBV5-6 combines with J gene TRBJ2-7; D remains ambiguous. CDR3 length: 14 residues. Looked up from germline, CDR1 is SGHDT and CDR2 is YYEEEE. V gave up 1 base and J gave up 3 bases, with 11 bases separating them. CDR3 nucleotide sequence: TGTGCCAGCAGCTTGTTGGGCCAGATCTACGAGCAGTACTTC. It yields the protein CASSLLGQIYEQYF.